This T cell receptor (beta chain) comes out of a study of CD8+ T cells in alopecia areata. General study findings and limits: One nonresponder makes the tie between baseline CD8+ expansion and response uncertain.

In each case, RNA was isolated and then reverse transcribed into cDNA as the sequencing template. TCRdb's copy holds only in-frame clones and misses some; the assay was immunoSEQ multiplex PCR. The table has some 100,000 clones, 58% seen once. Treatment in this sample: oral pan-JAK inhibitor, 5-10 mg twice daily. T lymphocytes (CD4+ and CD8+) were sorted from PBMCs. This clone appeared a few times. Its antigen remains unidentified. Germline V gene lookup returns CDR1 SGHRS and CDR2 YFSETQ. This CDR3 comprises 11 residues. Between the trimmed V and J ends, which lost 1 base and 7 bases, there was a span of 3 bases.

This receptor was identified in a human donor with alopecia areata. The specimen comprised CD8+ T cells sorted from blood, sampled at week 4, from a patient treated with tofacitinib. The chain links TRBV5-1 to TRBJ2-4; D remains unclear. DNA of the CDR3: TGCGCCAGCAGCTTGTCCAACATTCAGTACTTC. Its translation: CASSLSNIQYF.